This passage covers 23 T cell receptor beta chains from one sample sequenced in a study of shared clonotypes between healthy human individuals. Libraries were prepared by immunoSEQ multiplex PCR; TCRdb keeps only in-frame clonotypes and omits some of them. The profile shows 800,000 to 1,200,000 clones, approximately 80% of them singletons. Sequenced input: memory CD4+ T cells from PBMCs. The subset denotes: CD45RA-negative fraction. Every receptor here comes from a man between 18 and 35 years old in good health. Some clones in this sample may be carry-over from other donors' samples.

The chain links TRBV28 to TRBJ2-3; 8 nucleotides align to TRBD1. The CDR3 loop spans 16 amino acids. J gave up 4 bases and V 8 bases, and 14 bases lay outside the gene matches. Germline-derived CDR1 and CDR2 are MDHEN and SYDVKM. For the CDR3, the DNA is TGTGCCAGCCCTCCCCCCTGGACAGGGCGGGCAGATACGCAGTATTTT. Encoded protein: CASPPPWTGRADTQYF.

This chain connects TRBV6-1 to TRBJ2-7; a weak D match, TRBD1 (6 bases). The CDR3 is 12 amino acids. V was pared by 2 bases and J by 7 bases, with 9 bases between. Germline V gives CDR1 MNHNS, CDR2 SASEGT. CDR3 amino acids: CASSERGGEQYF. The CDR3 nucleotides are TGTGCCAGCAGTGAAAGAGGGGGAGAGCAGTACTTC.

Concerning this clone itself: Different DNA sequences within this sample yield the same CDR3. The V and J genes are TRBV2 and TRBJ1-5; TRBD1 aligns across 10 bases. The J segment lost 5 bases and the V segment lost 4 bases, leaving 2 bases of the junction unmatched. CDR1 is SNHLY and CDR2 is FYNNEI in the germline V gene. The CDR3 length is 14 residues. The CDR3 DNA reads TGTGCCAGCAGTGGGACAGGGGGGGATCAGCCCCAGCATTTT. Its translation: CASSGTGGDQPQHF.

The chain combines TRBV18 with TRBJ2-4; a weak D match, TRBD2 (6 bases). V was shortened by 8 bases and J by 5 bases, with 10 bases between the two germline ends. The CDR3 consists of 12 residues. Per germline, CDR1 KGHSH and CDR2 LQKENI. The chain's CDR3 is CASQAGQNIQYF. The CDR3 DNA reads TGTGCCAGCCAAGCGGGCCAAAACATTCAGTACTTC.

The genes are TRBV19 and TRBJ2-7, with D possibly TRBD2 on 6 matching bases. The CDR3 extends over 16 amino acids. Trimming cost V 3 bases and J 0 bases, with 15 bases left between them. Germline V lookup: CDR1 LNHDA, CDR2 SQIVND (reference sequence). The CDR3 nucleotides read TGTGCCAGTAGTATCCGGGGGTGGACGGACTCCTACGAGCAGTACTTC. Amino acid sequence: CASSIRGWTDSYEQYF.

This clone was picked up many times. The chain links TRBV11-2 to TRBJ2-1; D gene ambiguous. Trimming removed 1 base at V and 0 bases at J, with 7 bases between. CDR3 size: 15 residues. CDR1 is SGHAT, CDR2 FQNNGV, per germline. The DNA of the CDR3 is TGTGCCAGCAGCTTAGTCAGCAGCTCCTACAATGAGCAGTTCTTC. This encodes CASSLVSSSYNEQFF.

This rearrangement joins TRBV6-1 to TRBJ1-6, with D possibly TRBD1 on 5 matching bases. The CDR3 covers 16 residues. The germline CDR1 and CDR2 sequences are MNHNS and SASEGT. V was cut by 4 bases and J by 9 bases, with 19 bases left in between. CDR3 amino acids: CASSAGAAGFGSPLHF. The CDR3 region has the DNA TGTGCCAGCAGTGCGGGAGCCGCAGGGTTTGGTTCACCCCTCCACTTT.

The rearrangement joins TRBV6-1 to TRBJ1-5; D not resolved. Germline values: CDR1 MNHNS, CDR2 SASEGT. The CDR3 runs 15 residues. As DNA, the CDR3 is TGTGTCACACCAGCCCGGCTTTATAGCAATCAGCCCCAGCATTTT. Amino acid sequence: CVTPARLYSNQPQHF.

This clone showed up just a few times. The chain has TRBV7-2 and TRBJ2-2; no clear D. The CDR3 length is 14 residues. The germline V gene encodes CDR1 SGHTA and CDR2 FQGNSA. V was shortened by 4 bases and J by 1 base, with 7 bases between the two germline ends. This CDR3 is CASSSHMNTGELFF. The DNA of the CDR3 is TGTGCCAGCAGCTCCCACATGAACACCGGGGAGCTGTTTTTT.

As for this clone: Other nucleotide sequences in the sample specify the same CDR3. The chain joins TRBV7-2 to TRBJ2-7; D may be TRBD1 (5 bases). CDR1 and CDR2 from the germline V gene are SGHTA and FQGNSA. There are 14 residues in the CDR3. Trimming left V 1 base short and J 4 bases short, with 11 bases between. CDR3 sequence: CASSLGQGAYEQYF. The CDR3 DNA reads as TGTGCCAGCAGCTTAGGTCAGGGCGCATACGAGCAGTACTTC.

This chain connects TRBV5-6 to TRBJ2-4; no clear D. With 4 bases removed from V and 0 bases from J, the gap between germline ends came to 11 bases. The germline gives CDR1 SGHDT, CDR2 YYEEEE. The CDR3 runs to 15 residues. The CDR3 loop is CASSAASVAKNIQYF. The CDR3 nucleotides are TGTGCCAGCAGCGCGGCCTCGGTAGCCAAAAACATTCAGTACTTC.

This clone turned up a few times. CDR3: CASRLGTSTDTQYF. In nucleotides, the CDR3 is TGTGCCAGCAGACTTGGTACTAGCACAGATACGCAGTATTTT. The rearrangement links TRBV7-2 to TRBJ2-3; unclear D gene. The CDR3 contains 14 residues. Trimming removed 6 bases from V and 0 bases from J, with 10 bases in between. Germline values: CDR1 SGHTA, CDR2 FQGNSA.

This clone was found a few times. Written as DNA, the CDR3 is TGTGCCAGCAGACACCTAGCGGGAGGGCCTAATGAGCAGTTCTTC. This gives the protein CASRHLAGGPNEQFF. The V call is TRBV27, the J call TRBJ2-1; 12 bases map to TRBD2. This CDR3 spans 15 amino acids. In germline, CDR1 is MNHEY, CDR2 SMNVEV (reference sequence). V lost 6 bases, J lost 7 bases, and 7 bases stayed unmatched.

The rearrangement uses TRBV4-1 and TRBJ2-7, with 12 bases matching TRBD1. V gave up 5 bases and J gave up 5 bases; unmatched junction bases: 10. This CDR3 spans 16 amino acids. Germline lookup yields CDR1 MGHRA and CDR2 YSYEKL. Written as DNA, the CDR3 is TGCGCCAGCAGCTTACCCGGGACAGGGGGCATGAACGAGCAGTACTTC. Encoded protein: CASSLPGTGGMNEQYF.

This clone appeared once. The chain combines TRBV25-1 with TRBJ1-1, with 7 nucleotides matching TRBD1. This CDR3 region has 14 residues. The germline gives CDR1 MGHDK, CDR2 SYGVNS. Losses at the gene ends were 1 base for V and 3 bases for J; bases not matched to a gene: 2. CDR3 nucleotides: TGTGCCAGCAGTGAATGGGACAGCTACACTGAAGCTTTCTTT. Its translation is CASSEWDSYTEAFF. Full variable domain (remainder filled in from reference TRBV25-1 and TRBJ1-1): EADIYQTPRYLVIGTGKKITLECSQTMGHDKMYWYQQDPGMELHLIHYSYGVNSTEKGDLSSESTVSRIRTEHFPLTLESARPSHTSQYLCASSEWDSYTEAFFGQGTRLTVV.

Only one count was recorded for this clone. The chain has TRBV27 and TRBJ2-7; a possible D gene is TRBD2 (5 bases). Germline loops: CDR1 MNHEY, CDR2 SMNVEV (reference sequence). The CDR3 covers 13 residues. V lost 4 bases to trimming and J lost 0 bases, with 7 bases between them. The CDR3 DNA sequence: TGTGCCAGCAGTTGGAGGAGCTCCTACGAGCAGTACTTC. This translates into CASSWRSSYEQYF.

On this clone itself: The same CDR3 arises from other DNA sequences in this sample as well. J is TRBJ2-1 and V is TRBV4-3; no clear D gene. V dropped 0 bases and J dropped 8 bases, with 8 bases sitting between them. CDR1 and CDR2 from the germline V gene are LGHNA and YSLEER. This CDR3 is built from 13 residues. The CDR3: CASSQEGGYEQFF. CDR3 bases: TGCGCCAGCAGCCAAGAGGGTGGGTATGAGCAGTTCTTC.

The chain couples TRBV7-3 to TRBJ2-3; 8 bases agree with TRBD2. Germline V gene data show CDR1 as SGHTA and CDR2 as FQGTGA. J lost 3 bases, V lost 2 bases, and 4 bases had no gene match. The CDR3 runs to 15 residues. The CDR3 region is CASSLSGGRTDTQYF. In DNA form, the CDR3 reads TGTGCCAGCAGCTTATCGGGGGGGCGTACAGATACGCAGTATTTT.

In its sample, this clone was seen many times. J is TRBJ2-7 and V is TRBV4-1; 8 positions match TRBD2. Unmatched junction bases numbered 15, after V lost 4 bases and J lost 4 bases. Germline V gives CDR1 MGHRA, CDR2 YSYEKL. The CDR3 has 17 residues. The CDR3 DNA reads as TGCGCCAGCAGCCTAGTCGCTTCCGGGACTAGAACGTACGAGCAGTACTTC. This gives the protein CASSLVASGTRTYEQYF.

V is TRBV11-2 and J is TRBJ2-7; D is uncertain. V dropped 5 bases and J dropped 5 bases, with 22 bases sitting between them. The V gene's germline CDR1 is SGHAT and CDR2 FQNNGV. The length of the CDR3 is 16 residues. CDR3 in amino acids: CASSEPLGRLGNEQYF. Written as DNA, the CDR3 is TGTGCCAGCAGCGAGCCCCTTGGGCGACTGGGGAACGAGCAGTACTTC. The whole variable domain, filled in from reference TRBV11-2 and TRBJ2-7, reads EAGVAQSPRYKIIEKRQSVAFWCNPISGHATLYWYQQILGQGPKLLIQFQNNGVVDDSQLPKDRFSAERLKGVDSTLKIQPAKLEDSAVYLCASSEPLGRLGNEQYFGPGTRLTVT.

The chain is built from TRBV5-1 and TRBJ2-5; D is unresolved. V was cut by 0 bases and J by 1 base, with 7 bases left in between. Germline V gene lookup returns CDR1 SGHRS and CDR2 YFSETQ. The CDR3 is made up of 14 amino acids. The CDR3 DNA is TGCGCCAGCAGCTTGGCCAACGGCCAAGAGACCCAGTACTTC. Amino acid sequence: CASSLANGQETQYF.

This sequence joins TRBV4-3 and TRBJ2-7, with 13 bases that match TRBD2. The CDR3 has 15 residues. J gave up 3 bases and V 3 bases, and 2 bases lay outside the gene matches. Germline V lookup: CDR1 LGHNA, CDR2 YSLEER. This CDR3 is CASSQGLAGFYEQYF. The CDR3 DNA reads as TGCGCCAGCAGCCAGGGACTAGCGGGATTCTACGAGCAGTACTTC.

This clone has just a few counts. V gene TRBV19 combines with J gene TRBJ2-4; the match to TRBD1 covers 8 bases. The CDR3 contains 17 residues. V dropped 5 bases and J dropped 0; count of bases not matched to a gene: 9. Germline V gene sequence: CDR1 LNHDA, CDR2 SQIVND (reference sequence). The CDR3 DNA reads as TGTGCCAGTAGTTCTTCCGGGACAGGTCTAGCCAAAAACATTCAGTACTTC. It yields the protein CASSSSGTGLAKNIQYF.